This TCR beta chain emerged from a study of cytomegalovirus exposure and HLA in healthy donors. In the PCR, 60 Vbeta and 13 Jbeta primers were used. Method: immunoSEQ multiplex PCR; TCRdb's copy keeps in-frame clones and lacks some. Altogether some 120,000 clones are present, about 80% being singletons, with the ten largest covering more than 2.5%. Germline CDR1 SEHNR, CDR2 FQNEAQ (reference sequence). This CDR3 is 17 amino acids long. V was cut by 3 bases and J by 0 bases, with 15 bases left in between. The specimen sequenced was PBMCs. The sequence was collected from a male donor in good health and CMV-seronegative. The J gene is TRBJ1-3, the V gene TRBV7-9, with D tentatively TRBD1 (5 bases). The CDR3 here is CASSLREGLSSGNTIYF. The CDR3 nucleotides are TGTGCCAGCAGCTTGAGGGAGGGGCTGTCCTCTGGAAACACCATATATTTT.